What follows are 2 T cell receptor beta chains derived from one specimen sequenced in a study of glioma-infiltrating T cells. The iRepertoire nested amplicon-rescue multiplex PCR amplified TCR alpha and beta CDR3s from RNA. TCRdb re-derived calls from the multiplex PCR reads in MiXCR, one entry per CDR3 protein. The data hold 3,000 to 4,000 distinct CDR3 sequences, with approximately 86% observed a single time. The specimen sequenced was glioma tissue, nonneoplastic brain tissue, or PBMCs (not recorded which). The receptors here all came from a human donor with low-grade glioma or glioblastoma, undergoing nonglioma brain surgery, or in good health (not recorded which).

Notes on this clonotype: The library was prepared for alpha chains; this beta chain is a stray read, so its frequency means little. The chain recombines TRBV15 with TRBJ2-1, with a possible D match to TRBD1 (5 bases). This CDR3 comprises 14 residues. CDR1 is LNHNV and CDR2 is YYDKDF in the germline V gene (reference sequence). The ends were cut back, 0 bases at V and 10 bases at J, with 13 bases in the middle. The CDR3 DNA follows: TGTGCCACCAGCAGAGATGTGGGCTCAGGGGAGCAGTTCTTC. Protein product: CATSRDVGSGEQFF.

Of note for this clonotype: This beta chain was picked up by a library intended for alpha chains and is off target, so its count carries little meaning. The gene calls are TRBV7-9 and TRBJ2-7; either TRBD1 or TRBD2 may fit D (6 bases each). CDR3 size: 13 residues. CDR1 is SEHNR, CDR2 FQNEAQ, per germline (reference sequence). The V gene lost 2 bases and the J gene lost 9 bases, with 14 bases spanning the gap. CDR3 DNA: TGTGCCAGCAGCTTATCAGGGGCGGAGGGGCAGTACTTC. It yields the protein CASSLSGAEGQYF.